A selection of T cell receptor beta chains follows, all from one sample in a study of long-term antiretroviral therapy in people with HIV. TCRdb's table, derived via immunoSEQ multiplex PCR, lists solely in-frame clones and lacks some. The table shows under 30,000 clones, with over 90% occurring only once. The specimen comprised unsorted PBMCs, sampled 5.3 years after starting antiretroviral therapy. The receptors originated from a man in his fifties with HIV. Both conserved end residues are part of each CDR3. The D gene is left open where the match is weak. The listing skips clone size in some rows; elsewhere it reads once, few, many or a size class.

v_call	j_call	d_call	clone_size	cdr3_nt	cdr3_aa
TRBV7-2	TRBJ2-3	TRBD2	NA	TGTGCCAGCAGCCCCCTCGGGGGGACAGATACGCAGTATTTT	CASSPLGGTDTQYF
TRBV4-3	TRBJ1-3	NA	NA	TGCGCCAGCAGCCAAGTTAAGACGCTTCCCGGGAATGGAAACACCATATATTTT	CASSQVKTLPGNGNTIYF
TRBV4-3	TRBJ2-7	TRBD2	NA	TGCGCCAGCAGCCAGGGACTAGCGGGGGGTGCCTACGAGCAGTACTTC	CASSQGLAGGAYEQYF
TRBV6-6	TRBJ1-6	TRBD1	NA	TGTGCCAGCAGTTTCCGGGACAGGGATAATTCACCCCTCCACTTT	CASSFRDRDNSPLHF
TRBV25-1	TRBJ1-1	TRBD1	NA	TGTGCCAGTAGCACCCAACAGGGGGCCACTGAAGCTTTCTTT	CASSTQQGATEAFF
TRBV7-2	TRBJ1-5	NA	once	TGTGCCAGCAGCTTAGCTGTAGGGCAGTATAGCAATCAGCCCCAGCATTTT	CASSLAVGQYSNQPQHF
TRBV11-2	TRBJ1-2	NA	once	TGTGCCAGCAGCTTAGCACAGGAAAGGAACTATGGCTACACCTTC	CASSLAQERNYGYTF
TRBV28	TRBJ1-1	NA	NA	TGTGCCAGCAGTTCCCGTTTGGGGGGTGGGAACACTGAAGCTTTCTTT	CASSSRLGGGNTEAFF
TRBV11-2	TRBJ2-2	TRBD1	NA	TGTGCCAGCAGCTTAGCTGGACAGGGTGGGACCGGGGAGCTGTTTTTT	CASSLAGQGGTGELFF
TRBV6-4	TRBJ2-7	TRBD1	NA	TGTGCCAGCAGTGTCCTCGACAGGGGCTCCTACGAGCAGTACTTC	CASSVLDRGSYEQYF
TRBV7-9	TRBJ2-7	NA	NA	TGTGCCAGCAGCTTTTTGGGGGGTCCATCCTACGAGCAGTACTTC	CASSFLGGPSYEQYF
TRBV2	TRBJ2-3	NA	NA	TGTGCCAGCAGGGGGGATACGCAGTATTTT	CASRGDTQYF
TRBV4-3	TRBJ1-4	NA	NA	TGCGCCAGCAGCCAAGATCTTCGGAGAAATGAAAAACTGTTTTTT	CASSQDLRRNEKLFF
TRBV7-2	TRBJ2-3	NA	NA	TGTGCCAGCAGCTTAGTCAGCACAGATACGCAGTATTTT	CASSLVSTDTQYF
TRBV5-5	TRBJ2-3	NA	NA	TGTGCCAGCAGCTCCGTTCCCGGGGGGCTTAGCACAGATACGCAGTATTTT	CASSSVPGGLSTDTQYF
TRBV14	TRBJ1-2	NA	NA	TGTGCCAGCAGCCAAGGGCCGAGAAGCTACACCTTC	CASSQGPRSYTF
TRBV7-2	TRBJ2-1	TRBD2	NA	TGTGCCAGCAGCCCTGAGCGGGGGCGCGTCAATGAGCAGTTCTTC	CASSPERGRVNEQFF
TRBV5-8	TRBJ2-7	NA	NA	TGTGCCAGCAGCTTGGATACAGGGCACCACGAGCAGTACTTC	CASSLDTGHHEQYF
TRBV6-6	TRBJ1-2	NA	NA	TGTGCCAGCAGACTAAACACAGGGAGTGGGGACTATGGCTACACCTTC	CASRLNTGSGDYGYTF
TRBV15	TRBJ1-1	NA	NA	TGTGCCACCTCTGACCTGAACACTGAAGCTTTCTTT	CATSDLNTEAFF
TRBV27	TRBJ2-7	NA	NA	TGTGCCAGCAGTTTTCAACACCCGACGAGAACCTACGAGCAGTACTTC	CASSFQHPTRTYEQYF
TRBV19	TRBJ1-1	NA	once	TGTGCAAGTAGCCGAAAACGGGAGAACACTGAAGCTTTCTTT	CASSRKRENTEAFF
TRBV5-8	TRBJ1-1	TRBD1	NA	TGTGCCAGCAGCTTGGGAGACAGGGAGACTGAAGCTTTCTTT	CASSLGDRETEAFF
TRBV19	TRBJ2-1	NA	NA	TGTGCCAGTGGGCAGGGGAGCGAGCAGTTCTTC	CASGQGSEQFF
TRBV10-1	TRBJ1-1	NA	once	TGCGCCAGCAGTGAGGGGGTTCGGACTGAAGCTTTCTTT	CASSEGVRTEAFF
TRBV19	TRBJ2-1	NA	once	TGTGCCAGCGGTTTAGTGGGGGGGGCTATGAATGAGCAGTTCTTC	CASGLVGGAMNEQFF
TRBV6-1	TRBJ1-1	TRBD1	NA	TGTGCCAGCAGGACCCCGGGACAGGGGAGGGCTGAAGCTTTCTTT	CASRTPGQGRAEAFF
TRBV28	TRBJ2-5	TRBD1	once	TGTGCCAGCAGTCGGGGACAGGGCAGGGAGACCCAGTACTTC	CASSRGQGRETQYF
TRBV5-3	TRBJ2-7	NA	NA	TGTGCCAGAAGCTTGCCTCCCTACGAGCAGTACTTC	CARSLPPYEQYF
TRBV30	TRBJ2-3	NA	NA	TGTGCCTGGAGTAACTCCGGGGGCACAGATACGCAGTATTTT	CAWSNSGGTDTQYF
TRBV5-4	TRBJ1-1	NA	NA	TGTGCCAGCAGCCGTCGCGGAGGCGGGGGCTGGAACACTGAAGCTTTCTTT	CASSRRGGGGWNTEAFF
TRBV5-6	TRBJ2-3	TRBD1	NA	TGTGCCAGCAGCTTGAGAACAGGGGTGCCGGCAGATACGCAGTATTTT	CASSLRTGVPADTQYF
TRBV5-5	TRBJ2-7	TRBD1	NA	TGTGCCAGCAGCTTGGGACAGGGAACCTTCTACGAGCAGTACTTC	CASSLGQGTFYEQYF
TRBV29-1	TRBJ1-4	NA	once	TGCAGCGCCACCAGTGCAACTAATGAAAAACTGTTTTTT	CSATSATNEKLFF
TRBV11-2	TRBJ1-3	NA	NA	TGTGCCAGCAGCTTAGACGCGCCCCGGAACACCATATATTTT	CASSLDAPRNTIYF
TRBV25-1	TRBJ1-6	NA	NA	TGTGCCAGCAGTAACCTAGGGAGGCTGGGCTCACCCCTCCACTTT	CASSNLGRLGSPLHF
TRBV30	TRBJ1-5	NA	NA	TGTGCCTGGAGTGCGTACAGCCCTGGGGTGGTTCAGCCCCAGCATTTT	CAWSAYSPGVVQPQHF
TRBV28	TRBJ1-4	NA	NA	TGTGCCAGCAGTTCGCCGAAGACAGGACCTAATGAAAAACTGTTTTTT	CASSSPKTGPNEKLFF
TRBV7-9	TRBJ2-3	TRBD1	NA	TGTGCCAGCAGCACTTACTCCTTGGACAGGGGGCCCACGCAGTATTTT	CASSTYSLDRGPTQYF
TRBV7-8	TRBJ2-1	TRBD2	NA	TGTGCCAGCAGCGACCGCGGCGCTAGCGGGGTCCTCCATGAGCAGTTCTTC	CASSDRGASGVLHEQFF
TRBV29-1	TRBJ1-1	NA	NA	TGCAGCGTTGCCAGGGAATTCATGAACACTGAAGCTTTCTTT	CSVAREFMNTEAFF
TRBV5-1	TRBJ2-7	TRBD1	NA	TGCGCCAGCAGCTTCTTATTTTCTCCGGGACAGGGGGCGAACGAGCAGTACTTC	CASSFLFSPGQGANEQYF
TRBV7-2	TRBJ1-6	TRBD1	NA	TGTGCCAGCAGATTTGGGACAGGGACTTCACCCCTCCACTTT	CASRFGTGTSPLHF
TRBV13	TRBJ2-7	TRBD1	NA	TGTGCCAGCAGCCGCCGACAGGGAGCCTACGAGCAGTACTTC	CASSRRQGAYEQYF
TRBV6-1	TRBJ1-1	TRBD1	NA	TGTGCCAGCAGTCAGGGGACAGGGAACACTGAAGCTTTCTTT	CASSQGTGNTEAFF